Following are 13 T cell receptor beta chains from one sample sequenced in a study of T-cell reconstitution after alpha-beta-depleted transplantation in children. Unique molecular identifiers tagged the TCRbeta library. TCRdb redid the calling of the PCR reads with MiXCR, one entry per CDR3 protein. The profile shows around 94,000 distinct CDR3 sequences, less than 6% of them singletons. This sample comprised PBMCs, mostly from graft donor cells, obtained 60 days after TCRalphabeta/CD19-depleted stem cell transplant. The receptors here all came from a female patient aged 2-15 years who had a stem cell transplant for Fanconi anemia, so the T cells may come from the graft donor.

This clonotype was recorded many times. The chain couples TRBV28 to TRBJ2-1; 11 bases match TRBD2. The CDR3 runs to 16 residues. Germline V gene lookup returns CDR1 MDHEN and CDR2 SYDVKM. Germline trimming cut 4 bases from V and 3 bases from J; bases unmatched to any gene: 5. CDR3 loop: CASSSTGLAVYNEQFF. The CDR3 nucleotides read TGTGCCAGCAGTTCGACGGGACTAGCGGTCTACAATGAGCAGTTCTTC.

This clonotype was seen at least ten times. This rearrangement joins TRBV2 to TRBJ2-3, with 8 bases aligning to TRBD2. This CDR3 has 15 amino acids. The germline V gene has CDR1 SNHLY and CDR2 FYNNEI. Losses at the gene ends were 2 bases for V and 3 bases for J; bases not matched to a gene: 4. DNA for the CDR3: TGTGCCAGCAGTGAAAGCGGGAGTGGAACAGATACGCAGTATTTT. Its translation: CASSESGSGTDTQYF. The variable domain in full, completed from reference TRBV2 and TRBJ2-3, reads EPEVTQTPSHQVTQMGQEVILRCVPISNHLYFYWYRQILGQKVEFLVSFYNNEISEKSEIFDDQFSVERPDGSNFTLKIRSTKLEDSAMYFCASSESGSGTDTQYFGPGTRLTVL.

This clonotype was counted ten times or more. The rearrangement joins TRBV5-5 to TRBJ2-1; TRBD1 agrees at 7 bases. In germline, CDR1 is SGHKS, CDR2 YYEKEE (reference sequence). This CDR3 spans 15 amino acids. V lost 2 bases, J lost 3 bases, and 5 bases stayed unmatched. The CDR3 DNA sequence: TGTGCCAGCAGCTTAGGGGGCACAGTCTACAATGAGCAGTTCTTC. It translates to CASSLGGTVYNEQFF.

The gene calls are TRBV20-1 and TRBJ1-4; D is possibly TRBD1 (5 bases). The V end lost 6 bases, the J end lost 2 bases, and 16 bases lay between the germline ends. CDR1 and CDR2 (germline): DFQATT, SNEGSKA (reference sequence). The CDR3 has 15 amino acids. In nucleotides, the CDR3 is TGCAGTGCCTCGGACCGGGGCCATACTAATGAAAAACTGTTTTTT. Translated: CSASDRGHTNEKLFF.

The CDR3 bases are TGCAGTGCTAGAGATTCCCCTGCGGGACTTCCTTACGAGCAGTACTTC. Its protein product is CSARDSPAGLPYEQYF. This sequence joins TRBV20-1 and TRBJ2-7; possibly TRBD2 for D (6 bases). Trimming stripped 0 bases from V and 4 bases from J, with 19 bases between. Germline CDR1 DFQATT, CDR2 SNEGSKA (reference sequence). The CDR3 is 16 amino acids.

Ten or more counts support this clonotype. The V gene is TRBV4-2, the J gene TRBJ1-1; no firm D call. CDR3 size: 14 residues. Trimming took off 0 bases at V and 2 bases at J, with 7 bases between the two ends. CDR1 is LGHNA, CDR2 YNFKEQ, per germline. The CDR3 coding sequence is TGTGCCAGCAGCCAAGAATGGGCTAACACTGAAGCTTTCTTT. Amino acid sequence: CASSQEWANTEAFF.

This clonotype has just a few counts. This may come from a read error, since a much larger clone is one base off. The rearrangement joins TRBV28 to TRBJ2-6; D is undetermined. Germline-derived CDR1 and CDR2 are MDHEN and SYDVKM. The CDR3 is 18 amino acids. CDR3 loop: CASILFSSWGTGANVLTF. In DNA, the CDR3 is TGTGCCAGCATTTTATTTTCCAGTTGGGGTACTGGGGCCAACGTCCTGACTTTC.

This clonotype was detected many times. The chain recombines TRBV7-2 with TRBJ1-3; D call uncertain. V lost 3 bases, J lost 0 bases, and 6 bases lay in between. CDR1 and CDR2 (germline): SGHTA, FQGNSA. The CDR3 consists of 14 residues. The CDR3 reads CASSFWSSGNTIYF. CDR3 bases: TGTGCCAGCAGCTTTTGGAGCTCTGGAAACACCATATATTTT. Variable domain in full (rest from reference TRBV7-2 and TRBJ1-3): GAGVSQSPSNKVTEKGKDVELRCDPISGHTALYWYRQSLGQGLEFLIYFQGNSAPDKSGLPSDRFSAERTGGSVSTLTIQRTQQEDSAVYLCASSFWSSGNTIYFGEGSWLTVV.

This clonotype was observed many times. This chain joins TRBV5-1 and TRBJ2-7, with 8 bases matching TRBD1. Looked up from germline, CDR1 is SGHRS and CDR2 is YFSETQ. V dropped 4 bases and J dropped 3; count of bases not matched to a gene: 6. The CDR3 totals 14 residues. The CDR3 DNA follows: TGCGCCAGCAGCACAACGGGACAGGACTACGAGCAGTACTTC. Protein sequence: CASSTTGQDYEQYF.

The gene calls are TRBV29-1 and TRBJ1-1, with 7 bases matching TRBD1. The V and J ends lost 6 bases and 1 base, in that order; junction bases with no gene match: 11. CDR1 is SQVTM, CDR2 ANQGSEA, per germline. The CDR3 is 15 residues long. DNA for the CDR3: TGCAGCGTGCCTAAGGGGGCCGAAAGGAACACTGAAGCTTTCTTT. Its protein is CSVPKGAERNTEAFF.

This clonotype was counted at least ten times. The chain carries TRBV5-1 and TRBJ2-5; no definite D call. The ends were cut back, 1 base at V and 4 bases at J, with 8 bases in the middle. The germline V gene has CDR1 SGHRS and CDR2 YFSETQ. The CDR3 consists of 13 residues. CDR3: CASSLISGETQYF. The CDR3 DNA follows: TGCGCCAGCAGCTTGATCTCCGGAGAGACCCAGTACTTC.

This clonotype was observed many times. The chain has TRBV12-3 or TRBV12-4 and TRBJ2-1, with 8 bases matching TRBD2. The J segment lost 10 bases and the V segment lost 7 bases, leaving 3 bases of the junction unmatched. This CDR3 comprises 11 residues. The CDR3 DNA follows: TGTGCCAGCACCTTAGCGGGAGAGCAGTTCTTC. This codes for CASTLAGEQFF.

This clonotype was counted at least ten times. The J gene is TRBJ2-1, the V gene TRBV7-8, with a possible D match to TRBD2 (5 bases). With 5 bases removed from V and 7 bases from J, the gap between germline ends came to 27 bases. From germline, CDR1 is SGHVS and CDR2 FQNEAQ. The CDR3 is 18 amino acids. CDR3 protein: CASSLILGGPGRDNEQFF. The DNA for the CDR3 is TGTGCCAGCAGCCTCATTCTCGGCGGGCCAGGTCGGGATAATGAGCAGTTCTTC.